A single sample gave rise to the 2 T cell receptor beta chains below, sequenced in a study of shared clonotypes between healthy human individuals. TCRdb's table, derived via immunoSEQ multiplex PCR, lists solely in-frame clones and lacks some. The sample holds about 2.1 million clones, 93% seen once. Naive-designated CD8 cells lacked CD45RO, were positively enriched for CCR7, and omitted terminally differentiated effector memory CD45RA+ cells. The material sequenced was naive CD8+ T cells from PBMCs. The receptors shown here come from a man aged 18 to 29 in good health. Some clones in this sample may be carry-over from other donors' samples.

The V and J genes are TRBV20-1 and TRBJ2-7; D not resolved. V was pared by 6 bases and J by 5 bases, with 8 bases between. The CDR3 extends over 10 amino acids. Germline assignment: CDR1 DFQATT and CDR2 SNEGSKA (reference sequence). The CDR3 loop reads CSAHLNEQYF. The CDR3 nucleotides are TGCAGTGCCCACCTAAACGAGCAGTACTTC.

This clone has only one observation. The chain uses TRBV30 and TRBJ2-7; D gene uncertain. V was cut by 0 bases and J by 6 bases, with 12 bases left in between. The CDR3 spans 13 residues. From germline, CDR1 is GTSNPN and CDR2 SVGIG (reference sequence). The CDR3 DNA follows: TGTGCCTGGAGTGTAGGAACCCCCCTCGAGCAGTACTTC. Translated, it gives CAWSVGTPLEQYF. Using reference TRBV30 and TRBJ2-7 for the parts outside the CDR3, the full variable domain is SQTIHQWPATLVQPVGSPLSLECTVEGTSNPNLYWYRQAAGRGLQLLFYSVGIGQISSEVPQNLSASRPQDRQFILSSKKLLLSDSGFYLCAWSVGTPLEQYFGPGTRLTVT.